The rows below give T cell receptor beta chains drawn from one sample of a study of post-analysis software for immune sequencing data. Each CDR3 protein is one row after TCRdb ran MiXCR on the PCR reads. The sample yields about 400,000 distinct CDR3 sequences, 30% to 45% seen once. Sequencing was carried out using blood. These receptors all come from a girl aged 5 to 17 with multiple sclerosis. The CDR3 runs from the conserved cysteine through the conserved F or W. The D gene is left open where the match is weak. Where a row states a size, it is once, few, many or the class of an expanded clone; other rows omit it.

clone_size	v_call	d_call	j_call	cdr3_nt	cdr3_aa
-	TRBV12-3/TRBV12-4	-	TRBJ1-2	TGTGCCAGCAGTTTGAAAGGCTTGGGCTACACCTTC	CASSLKGLGYTF
few	TRBV7-6	-	TRBJ2-1	TGTGCCAGCAGCTCCTCCGACACGTACAATGAGCAGTTCTTC	CASSSSDTYNEQFF
few	TRBV20-1	-	TRBJ1-1	TGCAGTGCCCGTCCAACAGCGAACACTGAAGCTTTCTTT	CSARPTANTEAFF
-	TRBV4-2	TRBD2	TRBJ2-7	TGTGCCAGCAGCCAAGACGAGCGGGGGCCAACCTCCTACGAGCAGTACTTC	CASSQDERGPTSYEQYF
-	TRBV20-1	TRBD1	TRBJ1-5	TGCAGTGCCTTACAGGGGGCGAGCAATCAGCCCCAGCATTTT	CSALQGASNQPQHF
many	TRBV12-3/TRBV12-4	-	TRBJ2-3	TGTGCCAGCAGCCTTAGTCTGACAGATACGCAGTATTTT	CASSLSLTDTQYF
-	TRBV13	-	TRBJ2-3	TGTGCCAGCAGCTTAGGCCGTGGGAGTGCAGATACGCAGTATTTT	CASSLGRGSADTQYF
-	TRBV7-2	-	TRBJ1-2	TGTGCCAGCAGCCCAATTTGGACACAGACTAACTATGGCTACACCTTC	CASSPIWTQTNYGYTF
-	TRBV12-3/TRBV12-4	TRBD1	TRBJ1-1	TGTGCCAGCAGAGAGGGACAGCCCTCCCTTGAAGCTTTCTTT	CASREGQPSLEAFF
few	TRBV4-1	TRBD1	TRBJ1-1	TGCGCCAGCAGCCTGGACAGGGGGCTTCGTCTTAACACTGAAGCTTTCTTT	CASSLDRGLRLNTEAFF
-	TRBV7-9	TRBD2	TRBJ2-1	TGTGCCAGCAGCTTAAGACTAGCAGCCATCCATGAGCAGTTCTTC	CASSLRLAAIHEQFF
few	TRBV29-1	TRBD1	TRBJ2-5	TGCAGCGTTGATCGGGGACAGGGTGAGACCCAGTACTTC	CSVDRGQGETQYF
few	TRBV6-1	-	TRBJ2-5	TGTGCCAGCTTCATCAAGGGTCCGATAGATCAAGAGACCCAGTACTTC	CASFIKGPIDQETQYF
few	TRBV6-1	-	TRBJ2-7	TGTGCCAGCAGGGTGACGGACGGAACCTACGAGCAGTACTTC	CASRVTDGTYEQYF
few	TRBV7-9	-	TRBJ2-5	TGTGCCAGCAGCTCGCGGACGGACCCGAGGGAGCAGTACTTC	CASSSRTDPREQYF
-	TRBV11-2	TRBD2	TRBJ2-3	TGTGCCAGCAGCCCCCTGAGCGGACTAGGCACAGATACGCAGTATTTT	CASSPLSGLGTDTQYF
few	TRBV10-3	-	TRBJ2-1	TGTGCCATCAGTGAGGAAGACCAAACTGGTAAGCAGTTCTTC	CAISEEDQTGKQFF
-	TRBV2	TRBD2	TRBJ2-3	TGTGCCAGCAGTGTGATGAGACTAGCGGCAGATACGCAGTATTTT	CASSVMRLAADTQYF
-	TRBV14	-	TRBJ2-4	TGTGCCAGCAGCCAAGATCGGCCTTTTGGAGCCAAAAACATTCAGTACTTC	CASSQDRPFGAKNIQYF
few	TRBV29-1	TRBD1	TRBJ1-2	TGCAGCGTTGAAGTTGGGACAGGTGGCTATGGCTACACCTTC	CSVEVGTGGYGYTF
-	TRBV4-1	TRBD1	TRBJ1-1	TGCGCCAGCAGCCTGACAGGGGGGGGCACTGAAGCTTTCTTT	CASSLTGGGTEAFF
-	TRBV4-1	TRBD1	TRBJ1-6	TGCGCCAGCAGTCACGGCCTCAGGGGGCAAAGATCACCCCTCCACTTT	CASSHGLRGQRSPLHF
few	TRBV7-2	TRBD1	TRBJ1-5	TGTGCCAGCAGCCCGACAGGGGTCCCTTATAGCAATCAGCCCCAGCATTTT	CASSPTGVPYSNQPQHF
few	TRBV20-1	-	TRBJ2-5	TGCAGTGCACGGAAGAGGGGAGAGACCCAGTACTTC	CSARKRGETQYF
-	TRBV6-2/TRBV6-3	-	TRBJ2-7	TGTGCCAGCACAGACGGGGACTCCTACGAGCAGTACTTC	CASTDGDSYEQYF
few	TRBV7-6	TRBD2	TRBJ2-5	TGTGCCAGCAGCCATTCCGCAGGACTAGCGGGGCAAGAGACCCAGTACTTC	CASSHSAGLAGQETQYF
-	TRBV6-1	-	TRBJ1-1	TGTGCCAGCAGTGATTCCTTGCTACAGGTTAACACTGAAGCTTTCTTT	CASSDSLLQVNTEAFF